This TCR beta chain stems from a study of T cells in Graves' hyperthyroidism and ophthalmopathy. Graves' hyperthyroidism was deemed stable absent ophthalmopathy progression within 18 months. Those with hyperthyroidism were 18 to 65 years old, newly diagnosed, and ill for under 2 months. The study excluded patients with uncontrolled infection, other autoimmune disease, pregnancy or lactation. What was amplified from RNA transcripts were TCR beta CDR3 regions. During a first-round RT-PCR of the TCR CDR3, the HTBI primer set was used. TCRdb passed the multiplex PCR reads through MiXCR, listing each CDR3 protein once. The sample records under 700,000 distinct CDR3 sequences, around 17% being singletons. CDR3 size: 15 residues. The germline gives CDR1 SGHKS, CDR2 YYEKEE (reference sequence). Trimming pared 4 bases from V and 5 bases from J, leaving 18 bases between.

The sequence derives from a woman aged 18-29 years with Graves' hyperthyroidism. The V and J genes are TRBV5-5 and TRBJ1-1; possible D gene TRBD1, 5 bases. Sequencing was done on a sample of blood. This CDR3 reads CASSPLGGGGTEAFF. Here the CDR3 DNA reads TGTGCCAGCAGCCCACTTGGGGGGGGGGGAACTGAAGCTTTCTTT.